This is a list of T cell receptor beta chains from one sample in a study of prognosis after radiotherapy for stage I lung cancer. TCRdb re-called the multiplex PCR reads through MiXCR, storing one row per CDR3 protein. The table records around 15,000 distinct CDR3 sequences, around 42% of them present only once. The sample in question was PBMCs, obtained before or after stereotactic body radiation therapy (not recorded which). These receptors were collected from a donor aged 50 or older with non-small cell lung cancer. Each CDR3 is given with its conserved first and last residue. Fields, in order: D gene, J gene, clone size, V gene, CDR3 DNA, CDR3 protein. A D gene is named only where the DNA matches it firmly. Where a row states a size, it is once, few, many or the class of an expanded clone; other rows omit it.

d_call: NA
j_call: TRBJ2-1
clone_size: many
v_call: TRBV2
cdr3_nt: TGTGCCAGCAGTGTTGAAGGACTTGGCGATGAGCAGTTCTTC
cdr3_aa: CASSVEGLGDEQFF

d_call: TRBD2
j_call: TRBJ2-3
clone_size: NA
v_call: TRBV7-3
cdr3_nt: TGTGCCAGCAGCTATCGACTAGCGGGAGGGCCGGATACGCAGTATTTT
cdr3_aa: CASSYRLAGGPDTQYF

d_call: NA
j_call: TRBJ2-7
clone_size: NA
v_call: TRBV6-4
cdr3_nt: TGTGCCAGCACCTCCCCAGGACTGTACCTTGGGGAGCAGTACTTC
cdr3_aa: CASTSPGLYLGEQYF

d_call: TRBD1
j_call: TRBJ2-7
clone_size: medium-sized
v_call: TRBV19
cdr3_nt: TGTGCCAGTAGTCCGGGACAGGTTTCCTACGAGCAGTACTTC
cdr3_aa: CASSPGQVSYEQYF

d_call: NA
j_call: TRBJ1-6
clone_size: many
v_call: TRBV7-3
cdr3_nt: TGTGCCAGCAGCTTACATAGCTCCTATAATTCACCCCTCCACTTT
cdr3_aa: CASSLHSSYNSPLHF

d_call: TRBD2
j_call: TRBJ2-7
clone_size: large
v_call: TRBV20-1
cdr3_nt: TGCAGTGCTGCCTATGGGACTAGCGGGGGGGCGGGATTTCTCGAGCAGTACTTC
cdr3_aa: CSAAYGTSGGAGFLEQYF

d_call: NA
j_call: TRBJ2-3
clone_size: many
v_call: TRBV18
cdr3_nt: TGTGCCAGCTCACCCCGGGTCCCCGGAGGCACGCAGTATTTT
cdr3_aa: CASSPRVPGGTQYF

d_call: NA
j_call: TRBJ2-7
clone_size: NA
v_call: TRBV2
cdr3_nt: TGTGCCAGCAGTGAAATTCCCGGACGATCACCCGAGCAGTACTTC
cdr3_aa: CASSEIPGRSPEQYF

d_call: TRBD1
j_call: TRBJ1-1
clone_size: NA
v_call: TRBV6-5
cdr3_nt: TGTGCCAGCAGTTCTTACAGGGGAAGAGTGAAGTCTGAAGCTTTCTTT
cdr3_aa: CASSSYRGRVKSEAFF

d_call: NA
j_call: TRBJ2-7
clone_size: medium-sized
v_call: TRBV6-1
cdr3_nt: TGTGCCAGCAGTACGACAAGGGGCCTCTCCTACGAGCAGTACTTC
cdr3_aa: CASSTTRGLSYEQYF

d_call: NA
j_call: TRBJ1-5
clone_size: few
v_call: TRBV4-1
cdr3_nt: TGCGCCAGCAGCCAACCAGGGGCTGGTAGTCAGCCCCAGCATTTT
cdr3_aa: CASSQPGAGSQPQHF

d_call: NA
j_call: TRBJ1-1
clone_size: many
v_call: TRBV6-5
cdr3_nt: TGTGCCAGCAGTTACCCGCCGGCCGGGGACACTGAAGCTTTCTTT
cdr3_aa: CASSYPPAGDTEAFF

d_call: NA
j_call: TRBJ2-2
clone_size: NA
v_call: TRBV5-4
cdr3_nt: TGTGCCAGCAGCGGGGGACCATCGAACACCGGGGAGCTGTTTTTT
cdr3_aa: CASSGGPSNTGELFF

d_call: NA
j_call: TRBJ2-5
clone_size: NA
v_call: TRBV20-1
cdr3_nt: TGCAGTGCTAGCTCAGACAGTGCCCAAGGGACCCAGTACTTC
cdr3_aa: CSASSDSAQGTQYF

d_call: TRBD1
j_call: TRBJ1-6
clone_size: NA
v_call: TRBV5-1
cdr3_nt: TGCGCCAGCAGCGTAGAGGACAGGAGGAGTTCACCCCTCCACTTT
cdr3_aa: CASSVEDRRSSPLHF

d_call: NA
j_call: TRBJ1-4
clone_size: many
v_call: TRBV5-5
cdr3_nt: TGTGCCAGCAGCATACAGGGAATCACTAATGAAAAACTGTTTTTT
cdr3_aa: CASSIQGITNEKLFF

d_call: NA
j_call: TRBJ2-7
clone_size: NA
v_call: TRBV7-8
cdr3_nt: TGTGCCAGCAGCTTTTCCGGGACGCTCTCCTACGAGCAGTACTTC
cdr3_aa: CASSFSGTLSYEQYF

d_call: NA
j_call: TRBJ2-7
clone_size: many
v_call: TRBV5-1
cdr3_nt: TGCGCCAGCGGCAGGGGGGGGCCCAACTACGAGCAGTACTTC
cdr3_aa: CASGRGGPNYEQYF

d_call: NA
j_call: TRBJ2-6
clone_size: NA
v_call: TRBV19
cdr3_nt: TGTGCCAGCCGAATTGACTCAACGTACGAGGCCAACGTCCTGACTTTC
cdr3_aa: CASRIDSTYEANVLTF

d_call: NA
j_call: TRBJ1-2
clone_size: NA
v_call: TRBV12-3/TRBV12-4
cdr3_nt: TGTGCCAGCAGTTTCGCAGGGAGCGGCTACACCTTC
cdr3_aa: CASSFAGSGYTF

d_call: NA
j_call: TRBJ1-6
clone_size: NA
v_call: TRBV5-4
cdr3_nt: TGTGCCAGAAGCTTAAGGGGGGACGGTTCACCCCTCCACTTT
cdr3_aa: CARSLRGDGSPLHF

d_call: TRBD1
j_call: TRBJ2-2
clone_size: NA
v_call: TRBV5-4
cdr3_nt: TGTGCCAGCAGCGCAGGGGGCTCTGACACCGGGGAGCTGTTTTTT
cdr3_aa: CASSAGGSDTGELFF

d_call: NA
j_call: TRBJ2-6
clone_size: NA
v_call: TRBV28
cdr3_nt: TGTGCCAGCAGTTTGAGAGGGGGCTCTGGGGCCAACGTCCTGACTTTC
cdr3_aa: CASSLRGGSGANVLTF

d_call: NA
j_call: TRBJ1-1
clone_size: many
v_call: TRBV7-8
cdr3_nt: TGTGCCAGCAGCCTGGGGGGGTCGGGTGAAGCTTTCTTT
cdr3_aa: CASSLGGSGEAFF

d_call: NA
j_call: TRBJ1-6
clone_size: medium-sized
v_call: TRBV6-1
cdr3_nt: TGTGCCAGCAGTGACCCAGGGGTCGCCTCCAATTCACCCCTCCACTTT
cdr3_aa: CASSDPGVASNSPLHF

d_call: NA
j_call: TRBJ2-7
clone_size: NA
v_call: TRBV7-8
cdr3_nt: TGTGCCAGCATCACACATCAGTGTCCCTCCTACGAGCAGTACTTC
cdr3_aa: CASITHQCPSYEQYF

d_call: NA
j_call: TRBJ1-2
clone_size: many
v_call: TRBV7-8
cdr3_nt: TGTGCCAGCAGCCCGCTACAGGGCTTCGGCTACACCTTC
cdr3_aa: CASSPLQGFGYTF

d_call: TRBD2
j_call: TRBJ2-3
clone_size: NA
v_call: TRBV20-1
cdr3_nt: TGCAGTGCTAGAGACCCGACTAGCGGGGTCACATATACGCAGTATTTT
cdr3_aa: CSARDPTSGVTYTQYF

d_call: NA
j_call: TRBJ1-1
clone_size: NA
v_call: TRBV28
cdr3_nt: TGTGCCAGCAGTTTATTGGGGGTGAACACTGAAGCTTTCTTT
cdr3_aa: CASSLLGVNTEAFF

d_call: TRBD1
j_call: TRBJ1-2
clone_size: NA
v_call: TRBV6-2/TRBV6-3
cdr3_nt: TGTGCCAGCAGTATCAGGGGGACAGGGGGCACCTATTGCTACACCTTC
cdr3_aa: CASSIRGTGGTYCYTF

d_call: NA
j_call: TRBJ1-2
clone_size: many
v_call: TRBV20-1
cdr3_nt: TGCAGTGCTAGACCCGGGACGTCTAACTATGGCTACACCTTC
cdr3_aa: CSARPGTSNYGYTF

d_call: NA
j_call: TRBJ1-2
clone_size: few
v_call: TRBV6-5
cdr3_nt: TGTGCCAGCAGTTTGGCAGGGGCGTATGGCTACACCTTC
cdr3_aa: CASSLAGAYGYTF

d_call: NA
j_call: TRBJ1-1
clone_size: many
v_call: TRBV20-1
cdr3_nt: TGCAGTGCTAGTGTAGGTGGGAACACTGAAGCTTTCTTT
cdr3_aa: CSASVGGNTEAFF

d_call: TRBD1
j_call: TRBJ2-7
clone_size: many
v_call: TRBV18
cdr3_nt: TGTGCCAGCTCACGGACAGGGGTCGGCGAGCAGTACTTC
cdr3_aa: CASSRTGVGEQYF

d_call: NA
j_call: TRBJ1-1
clone_size: many
v_call: TRBV13
cdr3_nt: TGTGCCAGCAGCTTAGGTCCAGGGGACACTGAAGCTTTCTTT
cdr3_aa: CASSLGPGDTEAFF

d_call: NA
j_call: TRBJ2-7
clone_size: NA
v_call: TRBV24-1
cdr3_nt: TGTGCCACCAGTCGTGGGGCAGGGTACACCTACGAGCAGTACTTC
cdr3_aa: CATSRGAGYTYEQYF

d_call: NA
j_call: TRBJ1-5
clone_size: many
v_call: TRBV20-1
cdr3_nt: TGCAGTGCCCCCACCTCCGGGGGCATTAGGAATCAGCCCCAGCATTTT
cdr3_aa: CSAPTSGGIRNQPQHF

d_call: TRBD2
j_call: TRBJ2-2
clone_size: medium-sized
v_call: TRBV12-3/TRBV12-4
cdr3_nt: TGTGCCAGCAGTTTAGGCAGCGGGGTGAACACCGGGGAGCTGTTTTTT
cdr3_aa: CASSLGSGVNTGELFF

d_call: NA
j_call: TRBJ2-2
clone_size: few
v_call: TRBV29-1
cdr3_nt: TGCAGCGCTATGGGTCAGATCGCGAACACCGGGGAGCTGTTTTTT
cdr3_aa: CSAMGQIANTGELFF

d_call: NA
j_call: TRBJ1-2
clone_size: NA
v_call: TRBV15
cdr3_nt: TGTGCCACCAGCAGAGATCTGTGCGGCTACACCTTC
cdr3_aa: CATSRDLCGYTF

d_call: NA
j_call: TRBJ1-2
clone_size: many
v_call: TRBV6-4
cdr3_nt: TGTCGCGGAGGCCACTCCCCCTTC
cdr3_aa: CRGGHSPF

d_call: NA
j_call: TRBJ1-4
clone_size: NA
v_call: TRBV29-1
cdr3_nt: TGCGCTTGTCGGCCAGACCAGAATGAAAAACTGTTTTTT
cdr3_aa: CACRPDQNEKLFF

d_call: NA
j_call: TRBJ2-1
clone_size: NA
v_call: TRBV6-4
cdr3_nt: TGTGCCAGCAGTGACCGGGAAGTTAATGAGCAGTTCTTC
cdr3_aa: CASSDREVNEQFF

d_call: TRBD1
j_call: TRBJ2-3
clone_size: many
v_call: TRBV9
cdr3_nt: TGTGCCAGCAGCGCGGGACCGGGACAGTTCACAGATACGCAGTATTTT
cdr3_aa: CASSAGPGQFTDTQYF

d_call: TRBD1
j_call: TRBJ1-1
clone_size: many
v_call: TRBV20-1
cdr3_nt: TGCAGTGCTATCCGTCCCGGGACAGGCATGAACACTGAAGCTTTCTTT
cdr3_aa: CSAIRPGTGMNTEAFF

d_call: NA
j_call: TRBJ1-4
clone_size: many
v_call: TRBV28
cdr3_nt: TGTGCCAGCAGTGGGGGCTTTGAAAAACTGTTTTTT
cdr3_aa: CASSGGFEKLFF

d_call: NA
j_call: TRBJ1-3
clone_size: NA
v_call: TRBV6-1
cdr3_nt: TGTGCCAGCACAAGGTTTCGAAACACCATATATTTT
cdr3_aa: CASTRFRNTIYF

d_call: TRBD1
j_call: TRBJ1-1
clone_size: NA
v_call: TRBV20-1
cdr3_nt: TGCAGTGCTAGGGGGGACAGCTTGATGAACACTGAAGCTTTCTTT
cdr3_aa: CSARGDSLMNTEAFF

d_call: NA
j_call: TRBJ2-7
clone_size: many
v_call: TRBV2
cdr3_nt: TGTGCCAGCAGTCCAACATCCGAGCAGTACTTC
cdr3_aa: CASSPTSEQYF

d_call: TRBD2
j_call: TRBJ2-1
clone_size: NA
v_call: TRBV28
cdr3_nt: TGTGCCAGCAGTACCCCACCCAGCGGGGGCTACAATGAGCAGTTCTTC
cdr3_aa: CASSTPPSGGYNEQFF